The entry that follows covers one T cell receptor (beta chain) sequence. Germline V lookup: CDR1 MDHEN, CDR2 SYDVKM. Trimming removed 8 bases at V and 4 bases at J, with 20 bases between. This CDR3 contains 15 residues. This record comes from a study of blood T cell repertoires in COVID-19. Study as a whole: Acute and convalescent COVID-19 samples came from the United States, Italy and Spain.

Study processing details: Amplification from reference gene primers served as the basis for estimated nucleated cell counts. The data were produced by immunoSEQ multiplex PCR, yet TCRdb's version contains in-frame clones alone and is incomplete. That table is the source of V, J and clone size, and D and trimming were worked out from the DNA. Of 30,000 to 40,000 clones listed, around 90% are singletons. The origin of this receptor is a woman aged 25 to 45 in a cohort sampled during active COVID-19. This chain links TRBV28 with TRBJ1-2, with D unclear. The sequencing sample was made of peripheral blood. The CDR3 DNA follows: TGTGCCAGCCTACCGGGAGCGCTTCCCTCCTATGGCTACACCTTC. It translates to CASLPGALPSYGYTF.